This T cell receptor (beta chain) was recorded in a study of OX40 agonist ivuxolimab in advanced cancers. Study-wide findings and caveats: Partial responders at 0.1-3.0 mg/kg had among the lowest clonal expansion.

Details on this clone: The antigen is unknown.

The CDR3 is made up of 12 amino acids. Trimming took 6 bases from V and 7 from J, leaving 12 bases between them. In germline, CDR1 is MDHEN, CDR2 SYDVKM. Some clones are missing from TCRdb's copy, which holds only in-frame ones; the method was immunoSEQ multiplex PCR. The repertoire includes 75,000 to 95,000 clones, roughly 90% of them detected once, and less than 12% sits in the top ten. The material was CD4+ or CD8+ T cells sorted from blood, obtained in a trial of the OX40 agonist ivuxolimab. This clonotype was sampled from an adult with an advanced solid tumor such as melanoma, head and neck, liver or kidney cancer. This sequence joins TRBV28 and TRBJ1-2, with no clear D. This CDR3 reads CASSPIPLGYTF. The CDR3 nucleotides read TGTGCCAGCAGCCCTATCCCTCTTGGCTACACCTTC.